These T cell receptor beta chains were read from a single sample in a study of T cells after somatic rescue of genetic block. Measured with immunoSEQ multiplex PCR; TCRdb has only the in-frame clones, and not every one. The data show around 14,000 clones, around 68% seen once. The sample consisted of peripheral blood mononuclear cells (PBMCs). Receptors were obtained from a man between 18 and 29 years old. Each CDR3 is given with its conserved first and last residue. A D gene is named only where the DNA matches it firmly. Clone size appears in some rows only: once, few, many, or a class for an expanded clone.

j_call clone_size v_call d_call cdr3_nt cdr3_aa
TRBJ1-1 - TRBV28 TRBD1 TGTGCCAGCAGTTGGAGCAGGGGGGCGACTGAAGCTTTCTTT CASSWSRGATEAFF
TRBJ1-2 few TRBV25-1 - TGTGCCAGCAGTGGTCAGGGGAACTATGGCTACACCTTC CASSGQGNYGYTF
TRBJ2-1 - TRBV6-5 TRBD2 TGTGCCAGCAGTTCAGAGGGCGGGGGGGGGCAGTTCTTC CASSSEGGGGQFF
TRBJ1-5 - TRBV28 TRBD1 TGTGCCAGCATCCCGGGGGGACAGGGGTATAATCAGCCCCAGCATTTT CASIPGGQGYNQPQHF
TRBJ2-1 - TRBV7-9 TRBD2 TGTGCCAGCAGCTTAGATGGGACTAGCGTTGAGCAGTTCTTC CASSLDGTSVEQFF
TRBJ1-5 - TRBV2 - TGTGCCAGCAGTGAAAGGGGGGGGGAGACCAATCAGCCCCAGCATTTT CASSERGGETNQPQHF
TRBJ2-5 - TRBV2 - TGTGCCAGCAGTCGGGAGATCCAGTACTTC CASSREIQYF
TRBJ2-7 - TRBV5-6 - TGTGCCAGCAGCTCCGGGCCAGCAACCGTGCAGTACTTC CASSSGPATVQYF
TRBJ1-1 - TRBV10-3 TRBD1 TGTGCCATCAGTGAGGGACAGGAGAACACTGAAGCTTTCTTT CAISEGQENTEAFF
TRBJ2-7 - TRBV28 - TGTGCCAGCAGTTTTGGGGGGGCCACCTACGAGCAGTACTTC CASSFGGATYEQYF
TRBJ2-7 - TRBV4-1 - TGCGCCAGCAGCCAAGAAGGGGCACGGGGCTCCTACGAGCAGTACTTC CASSQEGARGSYEQYF
TRBJ2-1 - TRBV6-5 TRBD2 TGTGCCACCGGGACTAGCGGGGACAATGAGCAGTTCTTC CATGTSGDNEQFF
TRBJ2-1 - TRBV27 - TGTGCCAGCAGTTTCCAGCGGGCCGAGAATGAGCAGTTCTTC CASSFQRAENEQFF
TRBJ2-7 - TRBV5-1 TRBD2 TGCGCCAGCAGCCCGAGTACTAGCGGGGTATACGAGCAGTACTTC CASSPSTSGVYEQYF
TRBJ2-1 - TRBV28 TRBD2 TGTGCCAGCAGTTTAACTAGCGGGGGTTCCTACAATGAGCAGTTCTTC CASSLTSGGSYNEQFF
TRBJ1-1 medium-sized TRBV14 - TGTGCCAGCAGCCAACGGCTGTGGGACACTGAAGCTTTCTTT CASSQRLWDTEAFF
TRBJ1-5 - TRBV6-6 - TGTGCCAGCAGTTACTCGGACAGACATCAGCCCCAGCATTTT CASSYSDRHQPQHF
TRBJ1-5 - TRBV5-1 - TGCGCCAGCAGCTTAGGGGAGAATCAGCCCCAGCATTTT CASSLGENQPQHF
TRBJ2-3 - TRBV7-4 TRBD2 TGTGCCAGCAGCTTAGCGGGACTAGTCTTCACAGATACGCAGTATTTT CASSLAGLVFTDTQYF
TRBJ1-1 - TRBV10-3 TRBD1 TGTGCCATCAGCTTCGGACAGGGGAACACTGAAGCTTTCTTT CAISFGQGNTEAFF
TRBJ2-6 few TRBV9 - TGTGCCAGCAGCGTAGTGTCCGGGGCCAACGTCCTGACTTTC CASSVVSGANVLTF
TRBJ2-3 - TRBV29-1 - TGCAGTGTTGTAGGGAATAGGGCAAACACAGATACGCAGTATTTT CSVVGNRANTDTQYF
TRBJ2-7 - TRBV6-5 TRBD2 TGTGCCAGCAGTTACTCGGCTAGCGGGGGAACCTACGAGCAGTACTTC CASSYSASGGTYEQYF
TRBJ2-1 once TRBV7-2 - TGTGCCAGCAGCTTACGGAGACTCTCCTACAATGAGCAGTTCTTC CASSLRRLSYNEQFF
TRBJ2-5 - TRBV11-3 TRBD1 TGTGCCAGCAGCTTTAGTTCGACAGGGGGCCAAGAGACCCAGTACTTC CASSFSSTGGQETQYF
TRBJ2-1 - TRBV27 TRBD1 TGTGCCAGCAGTGTCCGCGGGACAGGGACGGCGGGGACCTACAATGAGCAGTTCTTC CASSVRGTGTAGTYNEQFF
TRBJ1-4 - TRBV11-2 - TGTGCCAGCAGTTTCGCAGGACGTAATGAAAAACTGTTTTTT CASSFAGRNEKLFF
TRBJ2-3 - TRBV7-9 TRBD2 TGTGCCAGCAGTACGCGGGCTAGCGGGAGCACAGATACGCAGTATTTT CASSTRASGSTDTQYF